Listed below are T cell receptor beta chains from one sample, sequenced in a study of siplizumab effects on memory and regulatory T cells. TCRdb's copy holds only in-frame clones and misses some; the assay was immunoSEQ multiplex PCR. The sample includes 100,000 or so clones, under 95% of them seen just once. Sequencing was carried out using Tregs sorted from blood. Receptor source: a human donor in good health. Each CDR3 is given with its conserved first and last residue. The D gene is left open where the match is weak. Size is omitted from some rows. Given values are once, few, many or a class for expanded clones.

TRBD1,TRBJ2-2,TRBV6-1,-,TGTGCCAGCAGCCTCCGACAGGGGAGAGGGGAGCTGTTTTTT,CASSLRQGRGELFF
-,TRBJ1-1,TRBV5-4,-,TGTGCCAGCAGCTTAGACCCCGGGTTTCAGGACACTGAAGCTTTCTTT,CASSLDPGFQDTEAFF
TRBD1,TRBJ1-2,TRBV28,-,TGTGCCAGCACCTCGGGACAGGGGGCGCTGGGCTACACCTTC,CASTSGQGALGYTF
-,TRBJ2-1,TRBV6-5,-,TGTGCCAGCAGCTCCGGGACCCACAATGAGCAGTTCTTC,CASSSGTHNEQFF
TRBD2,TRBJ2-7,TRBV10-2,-,TGCGCCAGCAGCCTAATAGGACTAGCGGCAAATCCCTACGAGCAGTACTTC,CASSLIGLAANPYEQYF
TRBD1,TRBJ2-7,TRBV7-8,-,TGTGCCAGCAGCTTAGGCGCAGGGGGCTTTTACGAGCAGTACTTC,CASSLGAGGFYEQYF
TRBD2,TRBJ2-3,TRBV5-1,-,TGCGCCAGCAGCCTGGGACTAGCTACAGATACGCAGTATTTT,CASSLGLATDTQYF
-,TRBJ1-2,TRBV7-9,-,TGTGCCAGCAGCTCTAGACAGGGCTACACCTTC,CASSSRQGYTF
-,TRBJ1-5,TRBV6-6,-,TGTGCCAGCAGCCCCACTGAGGGCCTTGGCAATCAGCCCCAGCATTTT,CASSPTEGLGNQPQHF
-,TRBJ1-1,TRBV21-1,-,TGTGCCAGCAGCAAAGGTGAAAGGACAGGGGATGAGTCCACTGAAGCTTTCTTT,CASSKGERTGDESTEAFF
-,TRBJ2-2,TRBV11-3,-,TGTGCCAGCAGCTCCCTATGGGTGGGAGAGGTCACCGGGGAGCTGTTTTTT,CASSSLWVGEVTGELFF
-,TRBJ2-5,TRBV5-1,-,TGCGCCAGCAGCCAAACAGGGTACCCCAAAGAGACCCAGTACTTC,CASSQTGYPKETQYF
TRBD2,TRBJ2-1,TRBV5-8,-,TGTGCCAGCAGCTGGGGGACTAGCTCAACAGCCTACAATGAGCAGTTCTTC,CASSWGTSSTAYNEQFF
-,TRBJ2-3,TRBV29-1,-,TGCAGCGTTGAAGGGGGGCCCCAAGACCCAGATACGCAGTATTTT,CSVEGGPQDPDTQYF
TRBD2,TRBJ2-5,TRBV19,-,TGTGCCAGTAGTCGAAGTTCGGGGGGGTATCTAGAGACCCAGTACTTC,CASSRSSGGYLETQYF
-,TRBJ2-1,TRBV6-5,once,TGTGCCAGCGGGAGAGTCTACAATGAGCAGTTCTTC,CASGRVYNEQFF
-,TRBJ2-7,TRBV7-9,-,TGTGCCAGCACCAAGATCGGGAGCTCCTACGAGCAGTACTTC,CASTKIGSSYEQYF
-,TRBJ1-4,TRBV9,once,TGTGCCAGCAGTCGTATGGGTAGGGAGTATGAAAAACTGTTTTTT,CASSRMGREYEKLFF
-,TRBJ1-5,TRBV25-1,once,TGTGCCAGCAGTGCAACCGGGACTCAGCCCCAGCATTTT,CASSATGTQPQHF
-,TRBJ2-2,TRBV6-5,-,TGTGCCAGCAGTTACGTAGTCGAGAGCGGGGAGCTGTTTTTT,CASSYVVESGELFF